Presented here are 10 T cell receptor beta chains from one specimen sequenced in a study of blood T cell repertoires in COVID-19 (dated by TCRdb to the early 2020s). The library came from the immunoSEQ multiplex PCR assay. As stored in TCRdb, this immuneACCESS dataset retains in-frame rearrangements with V and J assigned. A fraction of the clones does not appear; measured against another copy, unresolved V genes explain less than half of the discrepancy, and the remainder lacks a known reason. Across this sample there are 270,000 or so clones, with about 89% seen only once. Of the sample, about 4.6% is held by the ten largest clones. The sample taken for sequencing was peripheral blood. The origin of the receptors is a man aged 35 to 55 with acute or convalescent COVID-19.

The chain employs TRBV5-1 and TRBJ2-1, with D possibly TRBD2 on 6 matching bases. The V gene lost 4 bases and the J gene lost 7 bases, with 15 bases spanning the gap. The germline CDR1 and CDR2 sequences are SGHRS and YFSETQ. CDR3 size: 14 residues. Here the CDR3 DNA reads TGCGCCAGCAGCCCCCCTCGACTAGAGAATGAGCAGTTCTTC. Protein: CASSPPRLENEQFF.

The chain uses TRBV3-1 (or the pseudogene TRBV3-2) and TRBJ1-1; D is unresolved. V was pared by 4 bases and J by 6 bases, with 9 bases between. CDR3 size: 12 residues. CDR1 is LGHDT, CDR2 YNNKEL, per germline (reference sequence). This CDR3 is CASSPARSEAFF. The CDR3 DNA sequence: TGTGCCAGCAGCCCCGCGCGGTCTGAAGCTTTCTTT.

V is TRBV19 and J is TRBJ1-2, with no clear D. The V end lost 5 bases, the J end lost 2 bases, and 12 bases lay between the germline ends. The CDR3 covers 14 residues. The germline V gene encodes CDR1 LNHDA and CDR2 SQIVND (reference sequence). The CDR3 sequence is CASSPSGSNYGYTF. The CDR3 bases are TGTGCCAGTAGTCCCTCGGGGTCCAACTATGGCTACACCTTC.

The genes are TRBV11-2 and TRBJ2-7; D is unresolved. The germline V gene encodes CDR1 SGHAT and CDR2 FQNNGV. V was cut by 4 bases and J by 0 bases, with 10 bases left in between. The CDR3 runs to 14 residues. DNA of the CDR3: TGTGCCAGCAGCTCCCTAGGAGCCTCCTACGAGCAGTACTTC. Translation gives CASSSLGASYEQYF.

V usage is TRBV5-1 and J usage is TRBJ1-2, with 8 bases that match TRBD1. After removal of 2 bases from V and 7 bases from J, the junction contained 4 bases not matched to a gene. The CDR3 length is 13 residues. From germline, CDR1 is SGHRS and CDR2 YFSETQ. The CDR3 sequence: CASSFQGAGGYTF. As DNA, the CDR3 is TGCGCCAGCAGCTTTCAGGGGGCGGGTGGCTACACCTTC.

V and J are TRBV5-1 and TRBJ1-5; a possible D gene is TRBD1 (5 bases). This CDR3 contains 14 residues. V lost 0 bases and J lost 8, with 12 bases in between. The germline CDR1 and CDR2 sequences are SGHRS and YFSETQ. The CDR3 DNA follows: TGCGCCAGCAGCTTGGACGGGGGGATAAAGCCCCAGCATTTT. It yields the protein CASSLDGGIKPQHF.

The J gene is TRBJ2-2, the V gene TRBV6-5, with D unresolved. CDR3 length: 15 amino acids. V shed 7 bases and J shed 0 bases, with 12 bases lying between them. The germline CDR1 and CDR2 sequences are MNHEY and SVGAGI. In nucleotides, the CDR3 is TGTGCCAGCAACCTTTACGCTACGAACACCGGGGAGCTGTTTTTT. It encodes CASNLYATNTGELFF.

This chain joins TRBV5-6 and TRBJ1-5, with D perhaps matching TRBD1 (6 bases). V dropped 4 bases and J dropped 2 bases, with 10 bases sitting between them. The CDR3 has 14 amino acids. Germline CDR1 is SGHDT and CDR2 is YYEEEE. The CDR3 DNA is TGTGCCAGCAGCCGACAGGTAGGCAATCAGCCCCAGCATTTT. It codes for CASSRQVGNQPQHF. The variable domain in full, completed from reference TRBV5-6 and TRBJ1-5, reads DAGVTQSPTHLIKTRGQQVTLRCSPKSGHDTVSWYQQALGQGPQFIFQYYEEEERQRGNFPDRFSGHQFPNYSSELNVNALLLGDSALYLCASSRQVGNQPQHFGDGTRLSIL.

The chain couples TRBV7-9 to TRBJ2-1; the match to TRBD2 covers 10 bases. Trimming at V came to 4 bases and at J to 3 bases, leaving 3 bases not matched to a gene. Germline loops: CDR1 SEHNR, CDR2 FQNEAQ (reference sequence). The CDR3 spans 15 residues. The CDR3 loop reads CASSSGTSVYNEQFF. CDR3 nucleotides: TGTGCCAGCAGCTCGGGGACTAGCGTCTACAATGAGCAGTTCTTC.

This chain connects TRBV25-1 to TRBJ1-3; D may be TRBD1 (5 bases). This CDR3 region has 17 residues. V lost 2 bases to trimming and J lost 0 bases, with 14 bases between them. Germline V lookup: CDR1 MGHDK, CDR2 SYGVNS. The CDR3 nucleotides are TGTGCCAGCAGTGAAATCACAGGCCGCTCCTCTGGAAACACCATATATTTT. Translation: CASSEITGRSSGNTIYF. The entire variable domain, with the rest obtained from reference TRBV25-1 and TRBJ1-3, is as follows: EADIYQTPRYLVIGTGKKITLECSQTMGHDKMYWYQQDPGMELHLIHYSYGVNSTEKGDLSSESTVSRIRTEHFPLTLESARPSHTSQYLCASSEITGRSSGNTIYFGEGSWLTVV.